This TCR beta chain was retrieved from a study of T cells in Graves' hyperthyroidism and ophthalmopathy. This clonotype was observed at least ten times. Germline V CDR1 and CDR2: ENHRY, SYGVKD. V gave up 3 bases and J gave up 9 bases; unmatched junction bases: 10. The CDR3 extends over 14 amino acids. Uncontrolled infections, other autoimmune diseases, pregnancy or lactation led to exclusion of patients. Clinical symptoms, serum thyroxine, TRAb, thyroid ultrasound and orbital computed tomography established diagnosis. Amplified regions were TCR beta CDR3 sequences from RNA transcripts. First-round RT-PCR with HTBI primers amplified the TCR CDR3 region. TCRdb fed the multiplex PCR reads into MiXCR, producing one record per CDR3 protein. The sample shows about 510,000 distinct CDR3 sequences, about 45% of them seen only once.

This rearrangement joins TRBV10-3 to TRBJ1-1; 7 bases fit TRBD1. Sequenced: peripheral blood or thyroid tissue (not recorded which). This TCR came from an adult woman with Graves' disease, either hyperthyroidism or ophthalmopathy (not recorded which). The CDR3 nucleotides read TGTGCCATCAGTGACTCGACCCGGGACAGAAAAGCTTTCTTT. Protein product: CAISDSTRDRKAFF.